This TCR beta chain appears in the sequencing data of a study of Ad26.COV2.S vaccination and SARS-CoV-2 variants. About the study: The authors gave Ad26.COV2.S intramuscularly, either once or twice 56 days apart.

Trimming removed 4 bases from V and 0 bases from J, with 13 bases in between. Germline V gene sequence: CDR1 SNHLY, CDR2 FYNNEI. The CDR3 runs to 16 residues. Note on this clone: Its antigen is undetermined.

The protocol was immunoSEQ multiplex PCR, while the TCRdb copy is restricted to in-frame clones and leaves out a portion. The sample contains about 430,000 clones, 75% to 95% of which appear only once. General study results and limits: Analyses of TCR breadth and depth may have underestimated total T cell responses. Non-spike TCR breadth was similar in vaccine and placebo recipients.

Indicated treatment: approximately 18 received Ad26.COV2.S at low or high dose, single or two shots; about 5 received placebo; per-sample allocation not given. Specimens were obtained on day 63 following the first vaccine or placebo injection. The vaccine delivered Wuhan-strain SARS-CoV-2 spike through an Ad26 vector. The rearrangement links TRBV2 to TRBJ2-4, with TRBD2 as a possible D gene (6 bases). Material: peripheral blood, obtained in a trial of Ad26.COV2.S vaccine versus placebo. The receptor's source is a person between 18 and 65 years old who received the Ad26.COV2.S COVID-19 vaccine or a placebo. The CDR3 sequence: CASSVEEGLAKNIQYF. CDR3 coding DNA: TGTGCCAGCAGTGTGGAGGAGGGACTAGCCAAAAACATTCAGTACTTC.